These 4 T cell receptor beta chains share one sample of origin, sequenced in a study of blood T cell repertoires in COVID-19. Method: immunoSEQ multiplex PCR; TCRdb's copy keeps in-frame clones and lacks some. Of 20,000 to 25,000 clones in the sample, roughly 85% were seen once. The sequencing input was peripheral blood. These receptors came from a human donor with active COVID-19. The donor label of this sample is uncertain.

This chain links TRBV28 with TRBJ2-7; TRBD1 aligns across 9 bases. Looked up from germline, CDR1 is MDHEN and CDR2 is SYDVKM. This CDR3 has 16 residues. With 4 bases clipped from V and 2 bases from J, the junction kept 9 bases outside the gene matches. As DNA, the CDR3 is TGTGCCAGCAGTTGGTCGACCGGGACAGGGCCCTACGAGCAGTACTTC. Its translation is CASSWSTGTGPYEQYF.

The chain uses TRBV28 and TRBJ1-4; D not resolved. CDR3 size: 16 residues. V was clipped by 6 bases and J by 7 bases, with 21 bases between them. CDR1 and CDR2 (germline): MDHEN, SYDVKM. The CDR3 sequence is CASSVTRGLPSEKLFF. The CDR3 coding sequence is TGTGCCAGCAGCGTGACTAGAGGGCTTCCTTCTGAAAAACTGTTTTTT.

The chain uses TRBV5-4 and TRBJ2-7, with a weak D call TRBD1 (6 bases). V lost 5 bases and J lost 3, with 15 bases in between. CDR1 is SGHNT, CDR2 YYREEE, per germline (reference sequence). The CDR3 is 14 residues long. The CDR3 sequence is CASSNDRSIYEQYF. CDR3 sequence (DNA): TGTGCCAGCAGTAACGACAGGTCAATCTACGAGCAGTACTTC.

CDR3 loop: CASRLSGDYSLFF. CDR3 DNA sequence: TGTGCAAGTCGCTTATCAGGGGACTACTCTCTGTTCTTC. V and J are TRBV12-2 and TRBJ2-1; the DNA was not used to check the table's D call, TRBD2. TRBV12-2 is deemed a pseudogene. There are 13 residues in the CDR3.